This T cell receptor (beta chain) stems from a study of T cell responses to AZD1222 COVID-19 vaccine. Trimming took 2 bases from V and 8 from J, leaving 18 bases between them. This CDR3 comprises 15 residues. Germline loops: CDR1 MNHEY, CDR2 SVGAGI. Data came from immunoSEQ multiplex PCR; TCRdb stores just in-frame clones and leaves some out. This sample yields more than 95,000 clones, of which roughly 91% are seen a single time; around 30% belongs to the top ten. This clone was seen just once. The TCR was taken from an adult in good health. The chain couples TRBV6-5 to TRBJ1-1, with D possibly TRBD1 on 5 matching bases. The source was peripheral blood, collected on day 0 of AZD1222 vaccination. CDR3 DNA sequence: TGTGCCAGCAGTTACAGGGTTTCAGGGCGCTCAGAAGCTTTCTTT. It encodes CASSYRVSGRSEAFF.